This passage covers 20 T cell receptor beta chains from one sample sequenced in a study of OX40 agonist ivuxolimab in advanced cancers. Generated by immunoSEQ multiplex PCR, the TCRdb table keeps only in-frame clones and is missing some. This repertoire shows just under 45,000 clones, 80% found once; its top ten account for approximately 3.9%. The input for sequencing was CD4+ or CD8+ T cells sorted from blood, taken in a trial of the OX40 agonist ivuxolimab. The origin of the receptors is an adult with an advanced solid tumor such as melanoma, head and neck, liver or kidney cancer.

This rearrangement joins TRBV27 to TRBJ1-1; possibly TRBD1 for D (6 bases). CDR1 and CDR2 from the germline V gene are MNHEY and SMNVEV (reference sequence). V was trimmed by 8 bases and J by 0 bases, leaving 16 bases between them. The CDR3 runs to 15 residues. The CDR3 reads CASLQTGFMNTEAFF. The CDR3 region has the DNA TGTGCCAGCCTTCAGACAGGATTTATGAACACTGAAGCTTTCTTT.

This clone appeared a few times. V is TRBV6-1 and J is TRBJ1-1; 7 nucleotides align to TRBD1. With V trimmed by 3 bases and J by 7 bases, 5 bases remained unmatched. Germline V gives CDR1 MNHNS, CDR2 SASEGT. The length of the CDR3 is 13 residues. CDR3 DNA sequence: TGTGCCAGCAGTGAGCGCCAGGGGGATGAAGCTTTCTTT. Amino acids: CASSERQGDEAFF.

The chain couples TRBV5-4 to TRBJ1-1, with TRBD1 matching over 7 bases. This CDR3 spans 16 amino acids. Germline V gene sequence: CDR1 SGHNT, CDR2 YYREEE (reference sequence). V was pared by 9 bases and J by 5 bases, with 19 bases of the junction left unmatched. The CDR3 spells CATTEGGRQGWTEAFF. In DNA, the CDR3 is TGTGCCACCACGGAGGGTGGTCGACAGGGTTGGACTGAAGCTTTCTTT.

This rearrangement joins TRBV12-5 to TRBJ1-5, with a tentative D call TRBD1 (5 bases). The CDR3 runs to 15 residues. Germline V gives CDR1 LGHNT, CDR2 FRNRAP. V lost 2 bases and J 1 base, leaving 9 bases between the germline ends. The CDR3 spells CASGLQGSSNQPQHF. DNA for the CDR3: TGTGCTAGTGGTTTGCAGGGTTCAAGCAATCAGCCCCAGCATTTT.

This sequence joins TRBV11-2 and TRBJ2-3; D is uncertain. The germline V gene encodes CDR1 SGHAT and CDR2 FQNNGV. The CDR3 is 13 residues long. V lost 5 bases to trimming and J lost 1 base, with 7 bases between them. The chain's CDR3 is CASSPRRTDTQYF. Written as DNA, the CDR3 is TGTGCCAGCAGCCCCCGACGCACAGATACGCAGTATTTT. Full variable domain (outside the CDR3, taken from reference TRBV11-2 and TRBJ2-3): EAGVAQSPRYKIIEKRQSVAFWCNPISGHATLYWYQQILGQGPKLLIQFQNNGVVDDSQLPKDRFSAERLKGVDSTLKIQPAKLEDSAVYLCASSPRRTDTQYFGPGTRLTVL.

The V call is TRBV11-2, the J call TRBJ2-7, with unresolved D. The CDR3 runs 15 residues. Trimming shortened V by 0 bases and J by 6 bases, and 15 bases separated the two germline ends. Germline-derived CDR1 and CDR2 are SGHAT and FQNNGV. CDR3 sequence: CASSLDRYSSTEQYF. CDR3 DNA: TGTGCCAGCAGCTTAGATAGGTACAGTTCTACCGAGCAGTACTTC.

The rearrangement uses TRBV28 and TRBJ1-2; D remains ambiguous. Per germline, CDR1 MDHEN and CDR2 SYDVKM. CDR3 size: 12 residues. Trimming cost V 3 bases and J 6 bases, with 8 bases left between them. The DNA for the CDR3 is TGTGCCAGCAGTTTTGGCCAGCATGGCTACACCTTC. It is translated as CASSFGQHGYTF.

The CDR3 reads CASTTRQGADTEAFF. The CDR3 DNA reads as TGTGCCAGCACCACCAGGCAAGGGGCGGACACTGAAGCTTTCTTT. The rearrangement uses TRBV28 and TRBJ1-1, with D possibly matching TRBD1 (5 bases). The CDR3 contains 15 residues. In germline, CDR1 is MDHEN, CDR2 SYDVKM. V lost 7 bases and J lost 3, with 18 bases in between.

This sequence joins TRBV4-2 and TRBJ2-2; perhaps TRBD1 as D (6 bases). This CDR3 has 16 amino acids. Germline lookup yields CDR1 LGHNA and CDR2 YNFKEQ. V lost 5 bases, J lost 2 bases, and 15 bases lay in between. The CDR3 region is CASSSPLDSNTGELFF. The CDR3 DNA sequence: TGTGCCAGCAGCTCCCCGTTGGACAGCAACACCGGGGAGCTGTTTTTT.

The chain employs TRBV29-1 and TRBJ2-1; D is undetermined. V lost 7 bases, J lost 7 bases, and 17 bases lay in between. Germline V gene lookup returns CDR1 SQVTM and CDR2 ANQGSEA. The CDR3 spans 13 residues. In DNA form, the CDR3 reads TGCAGCGCCGAGGCGCGGCGGTGGAATGAGCAGTTCTTC. Its protein product is CSAEARRWNEQFF.

The chain combines TRBV6-5 with TRBJ2-2; 7 bases are a match to TRBD1. V lost 7 bases to trimming and J lost 2 bases; unmatched junction nucleotides: 7. This CDR3 has 15 residues. Germline V CDR1 and CDR2: MNHEY, SVGAGI. CDR3 amino acids: CASNTGQPNTGELFF. The CDR3 DNA sequence: TGTGCCAGCAACACGGGACAGCCAAACACCGGGGAGCTGTTTTTT.

The CDR3 region is CASTGTLNTEAFF. The CDR3 bases are TGTGCCAGCACCGGGACCTTGAACACTGAAGCTTTCTTT. V gene TRBV6-5 combines with J gene TRBJ1-1; TRBD1 is a possible D gene (5 bases). Germline-derived CDR1 and CDR2 are MNHEY and SVGAGI. V was trimmed by 7 bases and J by 0 bases, leaving 9 bases between them. The CDR3 covers 13 residues.

This clone appeared a few times. The gene calls are TRBV5-1 and TRBJ1-4; tentative D call: TRBD1 (5 bases). Germline values: CDR1 SGHRS, CDR2 YFSETQ. Trimming removed 4 bases at V and 10 bases at J, with 11 bases between. This CDR3 region has 12 residues. The chain's CDR3 is CASSLTDGKLFF. For the CDR3, the DNA is TGCGCCAGCAGCCTGACAGACGGAAAACTGTTTTTT. The entire variable domain, with the rest obtained from reference TRBV5-1 and TRBJ1-4, is as follows: KAGVTQTPRYLIKTRGQQVTLSCSPISGHRSVSWYQQTPGQGLQFLFEYFSETQRNKGNFPGRFSGRQFSNSRSEMNVSTLELGDSALYLCASSLTDGKLFFGSGTQLSVL.

V is TRBV7-2 and J is TRBJ2-2; no definite D call. The V gene's germline CDR1 is SGHTA and CDR2 FQGNSA. The CDR3 totals 11 residues. V shed 4 bases and J shed 8 bases, with 5 bases lying between them. As DNA, the CDR3 is TGTGCCAGCAGCTCTAGGGGGGAGCTGTTTTTT. It translates to CASSSRGELFF.

In its sample, this clone was seen a few times. The rearrangement uses TRBV7-9 and TRBJ2-3; D is uncertain. The CDR3 runs to 13 residues. Trimming removed 3 bases at V and 2 bases at J, with 6 bases between. In germline, CDR1 is SEHNR, CDR2 FQNEAQ (reference sequence). CDR3 in DNA: TGTGCCAGCAGCTTCCAGATCACAGATACGCAGTATTTT. This translates into CASSFQITDTQYF.

V and J are TRBV7-9 and TRBJ2-7; D is unresolved. CDR1 is SEHNR and CDR2 is FQNEAQ in the germline V gene (reference sequence). V gave up 1 base and J gave up 5 bases, with 6 bases separating them. This CDR3 contains 12 residues. CDR3 sequence: CASSLVGNEQYF. The CDR3 nucleotides read TGTGCCAGCAGCTTAGTAGGAAACGAGCAGTACTTC.

This clone was recorded only once. This chain joins TRBV15 and TRBJ2-7, with 9 bases lining up with TRBD1. V was pared by 4 bases and J by 3 bases, with 7 bases of the junction left unmatched. CDR1 LNHNV and CDR2 YYDKDF come from the germline V gene (reference sequence). The CDR3 length is 15 residues. The DNA for the CDR3 is TGTGCCACCAGCAACTACAGGGGGCCCGTCTACGAGCAGTACTTC. Its protein product is CATSNYRGPVYEQYF.

This chain links TRBV19 with TRBJ1-5, with 8 nucleotides matching TRBD1. Germline values: CDR1 LNHDA, CDR2 SQIVND (reference sequence). The CDR3 has 15 amino acids. The junction had 8 bases not matched to a gene; V was cut back by 7 bases and J by 3 bases. The CDR3 loop reads CASMDRDRINQPQHF. CDR3 DNA sequence: TGTGCCAGTATGGACCGGGACAGGATCAATCAGCCCCAGCATTTT.

This clone was picked up a small number of times. This sequence joins TRBV19 and TRBJ2-7, with a possible D match to TRBD1 (5 bases). With 5 bases removed from V and 0 bases from J, the gap between germline ends came to 8 bases. CDR3 length: 13 residues. CDR1 and CDR2 from the germline V gene are LNHDA and SQIVND (reference sequence). The CDR3 DNA reads as TGTGCCAGTAGTTGGGGCGCCTCCTACGAGCAGTACTTC. Its protein product is CASSWGASYEQYF.

This clone has only one observation. This chain connects TRBV10-3 to TRBJ1-5, with a possible D match to TRBD1 (6 bases). V was trimmed by 4 bases and J by 7 bases, leaving 14 bases between them. This CDR3 contains 14 residues. Germline values: CDR1 ENHRY, CDR2 SYGVKD. Here the CDR3 reads CAISGHREGQPQHF. The CDR3 bases are TGTGCCATCAGTGGTCACAGGGAAGGACAGCCCCAGCATTTT.